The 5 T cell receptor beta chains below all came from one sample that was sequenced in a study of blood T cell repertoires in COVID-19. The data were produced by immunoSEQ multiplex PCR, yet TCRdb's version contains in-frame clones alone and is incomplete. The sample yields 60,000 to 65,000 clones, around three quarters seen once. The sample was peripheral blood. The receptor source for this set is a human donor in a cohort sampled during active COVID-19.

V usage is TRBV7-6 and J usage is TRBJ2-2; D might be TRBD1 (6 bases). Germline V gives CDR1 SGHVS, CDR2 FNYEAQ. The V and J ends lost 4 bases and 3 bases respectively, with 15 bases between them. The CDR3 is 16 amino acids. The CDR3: CASSSAHRVDTGELFF. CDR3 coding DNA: TGTGCCAGCAGCTCCGCGCACAGGGTGGACACCGGGGAGCTGTTTTTT.

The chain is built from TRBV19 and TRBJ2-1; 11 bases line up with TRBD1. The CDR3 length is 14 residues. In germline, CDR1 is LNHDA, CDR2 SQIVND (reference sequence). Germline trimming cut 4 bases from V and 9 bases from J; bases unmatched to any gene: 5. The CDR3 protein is CASSNRDRGIEQFF. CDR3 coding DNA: TGTGCCAGTAGTAACCGGGACAGGGGGATTGAGCAGTTCTTC.

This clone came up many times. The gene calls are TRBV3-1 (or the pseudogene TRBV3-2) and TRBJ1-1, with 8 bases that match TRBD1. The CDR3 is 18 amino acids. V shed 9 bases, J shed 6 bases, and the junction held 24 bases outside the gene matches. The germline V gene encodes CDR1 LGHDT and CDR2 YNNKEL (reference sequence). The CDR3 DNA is TGTGCCAGGAACCCCACCGCCTCTTCGACAGGGGAGGTCGCTGAAGCTTTCTTT. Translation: CARNPTASSTGEVAEAFF.

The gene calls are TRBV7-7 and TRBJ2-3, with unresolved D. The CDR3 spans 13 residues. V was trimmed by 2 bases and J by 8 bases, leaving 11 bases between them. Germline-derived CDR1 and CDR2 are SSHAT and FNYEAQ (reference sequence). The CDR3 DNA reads TGTGCCAGCAGCTTACAGCTGGGCGCTACGCAGTATTTT. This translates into CASSLQLGATQYF. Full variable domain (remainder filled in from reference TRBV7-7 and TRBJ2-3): GAGVSQSPRYKVTKRGQDVTLRCDPISSHATLYWYQQALGQGPEFLTYFNYEAQPDKSGLPSDRFSAERPEGSISTLTIQRTEQRDSAMYRCASSLQLGATQYFGPGTRLTVL.

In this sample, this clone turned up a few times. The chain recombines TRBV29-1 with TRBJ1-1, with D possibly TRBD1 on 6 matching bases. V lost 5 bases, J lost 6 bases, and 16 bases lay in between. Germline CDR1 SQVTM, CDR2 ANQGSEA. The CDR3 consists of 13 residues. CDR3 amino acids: CSVYHQGIPEAFF. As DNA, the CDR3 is TGCAGCGTTTATCATCAGGGGATACCTGAAGCTTTCTTT.